This T cell receptor beta chain originates from a study of cytomegalovirus exposure and HLA in healthy donors. Study background: Later, an analysis reported that the 95 to 150 validation repertoires had used the same platform as the approximately 630 first-cohort repertoires.

Profiled with immunoSEQ multiplex PCR; TCRdb holds only in-frame clones, not every one. The data show some 140,000 clones, about 88% seen once. The V and J ends lost 3 bases and 5 bases, in that order; junction bases with no gene match: 9. This CDR3 has 16 amino acids. CDR1 SGDLS and CDR2 YYNGEE come from the germline V gene. Study observations and caveats: In the roughly 120 validation repertoires, a later analysis found that first-cohort TCR clusters tended to co-occur. CMV antigen specificity of three CMV-associated chains was confirmed in vitro.

With respect to this clone: What it binds is not known.

The sample was PBMCs. The chain is built from TRBV9 and TRBJ2-3, with 10 bases identical to TRBD2. The receptor comes from a man between 18 and 35 years old in good health and CMV-seropositive. The CDR3 here is CASSERGSGGQDTQYF. The DNA for the CDR3 is TGTGCCAGCAGCGAGAGGGGTAGCGGGGGGCAAGATACGCAGTATTTT.